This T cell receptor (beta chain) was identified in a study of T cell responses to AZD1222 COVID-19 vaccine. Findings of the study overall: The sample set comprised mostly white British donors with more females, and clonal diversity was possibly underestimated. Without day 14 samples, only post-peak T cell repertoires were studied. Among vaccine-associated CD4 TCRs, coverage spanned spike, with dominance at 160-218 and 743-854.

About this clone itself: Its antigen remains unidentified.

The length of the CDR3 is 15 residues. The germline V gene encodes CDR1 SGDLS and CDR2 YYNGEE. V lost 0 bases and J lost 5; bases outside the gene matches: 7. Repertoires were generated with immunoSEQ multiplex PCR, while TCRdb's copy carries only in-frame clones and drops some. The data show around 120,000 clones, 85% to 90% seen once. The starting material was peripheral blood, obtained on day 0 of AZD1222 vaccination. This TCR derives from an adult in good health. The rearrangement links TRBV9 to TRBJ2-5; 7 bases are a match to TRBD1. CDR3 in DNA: TGTGCCAGCAGCGTAGAGACAGGGTTGCGTGAGACCCAGTACTTC. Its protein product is CASSVETGLRETQYF. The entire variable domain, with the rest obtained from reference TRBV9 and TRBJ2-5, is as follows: DSGVTQTPKHLITATGQRVTLRCSPRSGDLSVYWYQQSLDQGLQFLIQYYNGEERAKGNILERFSAQQFPDLHSELNLSSLELGDSALYFCASSVETGLRETQYFGPGTRLLVL.